The text below deals with one T cell receptor beta chain. Naive CD45RA+ and memory CD45RA-negative subsets were split from CD4+ cells. Clones were sequenced by immunoSEQ multiplex PCR, and TCRdb holds only the in-frame ones, with some missing. The sample holds approximately 2.1 million clones, over 90% seen once. The sample is drawn from a study of shared clonotypes between healthy human individuals. Germline CDR1 reads LGHNA; CDR2 reads YSLEER. V lost 2 bases, J lost 0 bases, and 10 bases lay in between. The length of the CDR3 is 15 residues. Sequenced input: naive CD4+ T cells from PBMCs. Subset here: CD45RA+ positively selected. V gene TRBV4-3 combines with J gene TRBJ1-1, with D tentatively TRBD1 (5 bases). This receptor was obtained from a young man in good health. Some clones in this sample may be carry-over from other donors' samples. CDR3 in amino acids: CASSQSGRVNTEAFF. As DNA, the CDR3 is TGCGCCAGCAGCCAATCGGGACGGGTGAACACTGAAGCTTTCTTT.